The rows below give T cell receptor beta chains drawn from one sample of a study of cytomegalovirus exposure and HLA in healthy donors. The protocol was immunoSEQ multiplex PCR, while the TCRdb copy is restricted to in-frame clones and leaves out a portion. This sample has around 150,000 clones, with around 69% found just once. Sample: PBMCs. The receptors derive from a woman aged 25 to 39 in good health and CMV-seronegative. Each CDR3 is given with its conserved first and last residue. A D gene is named only where the DNA matches it firmly. Clone size appears in some rows only: once, few, many, or a class for an expanded clone.

V gene	D gene	clone size	J gene	CDR3 DNA	CDR3 protein
TRBV5-1	NA	NA	TRBJ1-4	TGCGCCAGCAGCTTGGAGGTGGGGGAGGCTAATGAAAAACTGTTTTTT	CASSLEVGEANEKLFF
TRBV7-6	TRBD2	NA	TRBJ2-7	TGTGCCAGCAGCTCAGCGGGGGGGCCGAACGAGCAGTACTTC	CASSSAGGPNEQYF
TRBV30	NA	NA	TRBJ1-4	TGTGCCTGGAGTGTGACCGGGGGTACTAATGAAAAACTGTTTTTT	CAWSVTGGTNEKLFF
TRBV9	NA	NA	TRBJ1-1	TGTGCCAGCAGCGTAGCTTTTAACACTGAAGCTTTCTTT	CASSVAFNTEAFF
TRBV6-1	TRBD1	NA	TRBJ1-2	TGTGCCAGCAGTGAGAACAGGGGAGGCTATGGCTACACCTTC	CASSENRGGYGYTF
TRBV5-4	NA	NA	TRBJ1-1	TGTGCCAGCAGCTTGGGGGCTACGAACACTGAAGCTTTCTTT	CASSLGATNTEAFF
TRBV28	NA	NA	TRBJ1-6	TGTGCCAGCAGTTTTGGACTAGGGGGTTCACCCCTCCACTTT	CASSFGLGGSPLHF
TRBV5-4	NA	NA	TRBJ1-2	TGTGCCAGCAGCTTGGCCTTCGGGGGGTCAGGGAACTATGGCTACACCTTC	CASSLAFGGSGNYGYTF
TRBV19	TRBD1	NA	TRBJ2-5	TGTGCCACTACTGACAGGGTATTTGCTAGAGAGACCCAGTACTTC	CATTDRVFARETQYF
TRBV4-1	NA	NA	TRBJ2-7	TGCGCCAGCAGCCAAGAGAGAGGTAGCGAGCAGTACTTC	CASSQERGSEQYF
TRBV28	NA	NA	TRBJ1-2	TGTGCCAGCAGTTTATTCACGGGTGACTATGGCTACACCTTC	CASSLFTGDYGYTF
TRBV25-1	NA	NA	TRBJ1-1	TGTGCCAGCAGTGACCCCACAGAGTTCGGTGAAGCTTTCTTT	CASSDPTEFGEAFF
TRBV28	TRBD1	NA	TRBJ2-5	TGTGCCAGCAGTCCAATCCCCACAGGGGAAGAGACCCAGTACTTC	CASSPIPTGEETQYF
TRBV19	NA	NA	TRBJ1-1	TGTGCCAGTAGTTTTGGGCCGAACACTGAAGCTTTCTTT	CASSFGPNTEAFF
TRBV10-3	TRBD2	NA	TRBJ2-6	TGTGCCATCAGTTCCAGCGGGGGGGGGTTGAAGGCCAACGTCCTGACTTTC	CAISSSGGGLKANVLTF
TRBV6-6	NA	NA	TRBJ2-7	TGTGCCAGCAGTTACGGAGGGGGGGCCCAATTTTACGAGCAGTACTTC	CASSYGGGAQFYEQYF
TRBV5-4	NA	once	TRBJ2-4	TGTGCCAGCAGCTCTGGGACAACCGGTGAAAACATTCAGTACTTC	CASSSGTTGENIQYF
TRBV15	NA	NA	TRBJ1-5	TGTGCCACCAGAGGTGACACTAGCAATCAGCCCCAGCATTTT	CATRGDTSNQPQHF
TRBV10-3	NA	few	TRBJ1-1	TGTGCCATCAGTGAGTCGAAAGCAGGTTACACTGAAGCTTTCTTT	CAISESKAGYTEAFF
TRBV5-4	TRBD2	NA	TRBJ2-7	TGTGCCAGCAGCTTGGTCCTAGCGGGACTCTCCTACGAGCAGTACTTC	CASSLVLAGLSYEQYF
TRBV12-5	TRBD1	NA	TRBJ1-2	TGTGCTAGTGGTACCAGGGGACAGGCCCCCTATGGCTACACCTTC	CASGTRGQAPYGYTF
TRBV11-3	TRBD1	NA	TRBJ1-2	TGTGCCAGCAGCCCCCAAGGGGGCAGTCCGGGAGTCTTC	CASSPQGGSPGVF
TRBV7-6	TRBD2	NA	TRBJ2-1	TGTGCCAGCAGCCAAACTAGCGGGGCACCTACCTACAATGAGCAGTTCTTC	CASSQTSGAPTYNEQFF
TRBV6-1	NA	once	TRBJ2-2	TGTGCCAGCAGTGTAACAGGTTCGAACACCGGGGAGCTGTTTTTT	CASSVTGSNTGELFF
TRBV28	TRBD1	NA	TRBJ1-6	TGTGCCAGCGCCGAACCCGGGACAGGAGATTCACCCCTCCACTTT	CASAEPGTGDSPLHF
TRBV6-5	NA	NA	TRBJ2-1	TGTGCCAGCAGTTCCCCGGGACTCACCAATGAGCAGTTCTTC	CASSSPGLTNEQFF
TRBV5-8	NA	NA	TRBJ1-5	TGTGCCAGCAGCTTCTGGGGGAGCGGGGGCAATCAGCCCCAGCATTTT	CASSFWGSGGNQPQHF
TRBV13	NA	NA	TRBJ1-6	TGTGCCAGCAGCTTAGGCGGAGGTTCGTCACCCCTCCACTTT	CASSLGGGSSPLHF
TRBV5-1	NA	NA	TRBJ2-3	TGCGCCAGCAGCTTGGATATAGATACGCAGTATTTT	CASSLDIDTQYF
TRBV7-6	TRBD2	NA	TRBJ2-1	TGTGCCAGCAGCTCCGGACTAGCGGGAGCGGGTTACAACAATGAGCAGTTCTTC	CASSSGLAGAGYNNEQFF
TRBV6-5	NA	NA	TRBJ2-5	TGTGCCAGCAGTTATAAAGAGAGGGAGACCCAGTACTTC	CASSYKERETQYF
TRBV19	NA	NA	TRBJ2-3	TGTGCCAGTAGCGGGAGAGGAGATACGCAGTATTTT	CASSGRGDTQYF
TRBV7-9	NA	NA	TRBJ2-5	TGTGCCAGCAGCTTAATCGGGACACCCCAAGAGACCCAGTACTTC	CASSLIGTPQETQYF
TRBV6-6	TRBD2	few	TRBJ2-1	TGTGCCAGCAGTTACGGACTAGCGGGGGGCAATGAGCAGTTCTTC	CASSYGLAGGNEQFF
TRBV5-1	NA	NA	TRBJ2-3	TGCGCCAGCAGCCCCTCTTTTGGGAGAACTATAGATACGCAGTATTTT	CASSPSFGRTIDTQYF
TRBV27	TRBD2	NA	TRBJ2-1	TGTGCCAGCAGTTTAGGGGGAGGGCCCTACAATGAGCAGTTCTTC	CASSLGGGPYNEQFF
TRBV19	NA	NA	TRBJ2-6	TGTGCCAGTGAAAACGTACTCTCTGGGGCCAACGTCCTGACTTTC	CASENVLSGANVLTF
TRBV28	TRBD2	once	TRBJ2-2	TGTGCCAGCGGGTATAGCGGGAGGGCCTCTACCCGGGAGCTGTTTTTT	CASGYSGRASTRELFF
TRBV7-2	NA	NA	TRBJ2-5	TGTGCCAGCAGCGCGCGGGGGCCCCAAGAGACCCAGTACTTC	CASSARGPQETQYF
TRBV10-3	TRBD1	NA	TRBJ1-2	TGTGCCATCAGTGAAGGAGGAGGGGGCGACTTTTATGGCTACACCTTC	CAISEGGGGDFYGYTF
TRBV13	TRBD1	NA	TRBJ2-3	TGTGCCAGCAGCTTAAGGGACAGGACGTACACAGATACGCAGTATTTT	CASSLRDRTYTDTQYF
TRBV5-1	TRBD1	few	TRBJ2-1	TGCGCCAGCGGCCTAACGGGGACAGGGGATGAGCAGTTCTTC	CASGLTGTGDEQFF
TRBV5-6	NA	few	TRBJ1-5	TGTGCCAGCAGCTTTGCAGGGGCTGATCAGCCCCAGCATTTT	CASSFAGADQPQHF
TRBV5-1	TRBD1	once	TRBJ1-5	TGCGCCAGCAGCCCCGGACAGGGGAGCAATCAGCCCCAGCATTTT	CASSPGQGSNQPQHF
TRBV4-2	NA	NA	TRBJ1-2	TGTGCCAGCAGCCAAGATAGCACAGGGAATGGCTACACCTTC	CASSQDSTGNGYTF
TRBV2	NA	NA	TRBJ1-4	TGTGCCAGCAGTGAAGTTACGAGGGGAGGAGAAAAACTGTTTTTT	CASSEVTRGGEKLFF
TRBV28	NA	NA	TRBJ1-1	TGTGCCAGCAGTCTAACCGGGGGAGGCAGGGCTGAAGCTTTCTTT	CASSLTGGGRAEAFF
TRBV4-1	TRBD1	NA	TRBJ2-7	TGCGCCAGCAGCCAACAGGGACAGGGGGGATCCTACGAGCAGTACTTC	CASSQQGQGGSYEQYF
TRBV5-6	NA	few	TRBJ1-5	TGTGCCAGCAGTTCACAGAAAAATCAGCCCCAGCATTTT	CASSSQKNQPQHF